Below are 28 T cell receptor beta chains sequenced from a single sample in a study of CD8 T cells in acute hepatitis C reinfection. Method: immunoSEQ multiplex PCR; TCRdb's copy keeps in-frame clones and lacks some. Altogether tens of thousands of clones are present, 70% to 90% being singletons, with the ten largest covering approximately 11%. Time point of the sample: naive CD8 control sorted from an acute-time-point sample. Sample: naive CD8+ T cells from PBMCs. The receptors were sampled from a young woman who spontaneously cleared hepatitis C infection.

This clone was detected only a few times. The V gene is TRBV2, the J gene TRBJ2-7; the D is unclear. V was clipped by 6 bases and J by 4 bases, with 13 bases between them. CDR3 length equals 13 residues. Germline values: CDR1 SNHLY, CDR2 FYNNEI. CDR3 DNA sequence: TGTGCCAGCAGGGGATCCTTCCCTTACGAGCAGTACTTC. Translation gives CASRGSFPYEQYF. Combining the CDR3 with reference TRBV2 and TRBJ2-7 gives the whole variable domain EPEVTQTPSHQVTQMGQEVILRCVPISNHLYFYWYRQILGQKVEFLVSFYNNEISEKSEIFDDQFSVERPDGSNFTLKIRSTKLEDSAMYFCASRGSFPYEQYFGPGTRLTVT.

The rearrangement links TRBV10-3 to TRBJ1-1, with D perhaps TRBD1 (5 bases). In germline, CDR1 is ENHRY, CDR2 SYGVKD. The CDR3 totals 13 residues. V lost 8 bases and J 3 bases, leaving 13 bases between the germline ends. CDR3 sequence reads: CAILDNPDTEAFF. The CDR3 nucleotides are TGTGCCATCTTGGACAATCCGGACACTGAAGCTTTCTTT.

The chain uses TRBV6-5 and TRBJ2-7; D is possibly TRBD1 (5 bases). V was pared by 8 bases and J by 3 bases, with 14 bases between. This CDR3 has 13 amino acids. Germline V gives CDR1 MNHEY, CDR2 SVGAGI. Written as DNA, the CDR3 is TGTGCCAGCTCCAACCGGCAGGGCTACGAGCAGTACTTC. Residues: CASSNRQGYEQYF.

The chain recombines TRBV2 with TRBJ1-1; 9 nucleotides align to TRBD1. This CDR3 region has 16 residues. From germline, CDR1 is SNHLY and CDR2 FYNNEI. With 5 bases clipped from V and 5 bases from J, the junction kept 12 bases outside the gene matches. The CDR3 is CASSSTTGTGRTEAFF. The CDR3 nucleotides are TGTGCCAGCAGTAGTACTACCGGGACAGGGAGGACTGAAGCTTTCTTT.

The chain joins TRBV7-8 to TRBJ2-3; 9 nucleotides line up with TRBD1. The CDR3 consists of 19 residues. Germline CDR1 is SGHVS and CDR2 is FQNEAQ. Trimming took 6 bases from V and 4 from J; bases not matched to a gene: 20. This chain's CDR3 is CASSSGGYLGQGNADTQYF. For the CDR3, the DNA is TGTGCCAGCAGTTCAGGCGGGTATCTGGGACAGGGAAATGCAGATACGCAGTATTTT.

The chain is built from TRBV5-8 and TRBJ2-1; D perhaps matches TRBD1 (6 bases). Germline V gene data show CDR1 as SGHTS and CDR2 as YDEGEE. V lost 3 bases to trimming and J lost 8 bases, with 12 bases between them. The CDR3 extends over 13 amino acids. CDR3 bases: TGTGCCAGCAGCTACGAAGGGGGTTATGAGCAGTTCTTC. Protein: CASSYEGGYEQFF.

This chain uses TRBV6-1 with TRBJ2-3; no clear D gene. The CDR3 covers 14 residues. Germline-derived CDR1 and CDR2 are MNHNS and SASEGT. V was clipped by 7 bases and J by 3 bases, with 14 bases between them. As DNA, the CDR3 is TGTGCCAGCAAAGTAGGCGGTGAGACAGATACGCAGTATTTT. This codes for CASKVGGETDTQYF.

The V gene is TRBV5-5, the J gene TRBJ2-2; 7 bases align to TRBD2. V was clipped by 4 bases and J by 9 bases; unmatched bases: 21. CDR3 size: 18 residues. Per germline, CDR1 SGHKS and CDR2 YYEKEE (reference sequence). The CDR3 coding sequence is TGTGCCAGCAGCCACCGCGCACCTACTAGCGAGCCCGGCTGGGAGCTGTTTTTT. This translates into CASSHRAPTSEPGWELFF.

This clone was counted once. The rearrangement uses TRBV12-5 and TRBJ2-7, with a tentative D call TRBD2 (5 bases). Trimming removed 6 bases at V and 2 bases at J, with 11 bases between. The CDR3 loop spans 13 amino acids. Germline V gene sequence: CDR1 LGHNT, CDR2 FRNRAP. The CDR3, as DNA: TGTGCTAGTGGCCGTCCGGGAACCTACGAGCAGTACTTC. Its protein product is CASGRPGTYEQYF.

The genes are TRBV6-1 and TRBJ1-2, with D possibly being TRBD1 (5 bases). The CDR3 extends over 15 amino acids. V shed 3 bases and J shed 4 bases, with 15 bases lying between them. Germline V gene lookup returns CDR1 MNHNS and CDR2 SASEGT. CDR3 in amino acids: CASSDLTGYGYGYTF. In DNA form, the CDR3 reads TGTGCCAGCAGTGATCTAACAGGCTATGGCTATGGCTACACCTTC.

The chain has TRBV29-1 and TRBJ2-1; 12 positions agree with TRBD2. The germline V gene encodes CDR1 SQVTM and CDR2 ANQGSEA. The ends lost 6 bases at V and 7 bases at J; junction bases unmatched: 10. CDR3 length: 15 amino acids. The CDR3, as DNA: TGCAGCGTCACAACCGGGACTAGCGGGTGGAATGAGCAGTTCTTC. Protein product: CSVTTGTSGWNEQFF.

The chain has TRBV19 and TRBJ2-1, with 11 bases that match TRBD2. CDR1 is LNHDA and CDR2 is SQIVND in the germline V gene (reference sequence). The length of the CDR3 is 15 residues. J lost 4 bases, V lost 3 bases, and 2 bases had no gene match. CDR3 sequence (DNA): TGTGCCAGTAGTATCGGGACTAGCGGATACAATGAGCAGTTCTTC. It yields the protein CASSIGTSGYNEQFF.

This clone appeared once. A much larger clone is a single base away; this may be a read error. Other DNA sequences of this sample code for an identical CDR3. The J gene is TRBJ2-5, the V gene TRBV25-1; no definite D call. Germline V CDR1 and CDR2: MGHDK, SYGVNS. Trimming shortened V by 2 bases and J by 2 bases, and 3 bases separated the two germline ends. This CDR3 spans 12 amino acids. As DNA, the CDR3 is TGTGCCAGCAGTGAACCTCAAGAGACCCAGTACTTC. This translates into CASSEPQETQYF.

The J gene is TRBJ2-1, the V gene TRBV4-1; TRBD2 matches at 9 bases. Losses at the gene ends were 5 bases for V and 3 bases for J; bases not matched to a gene: 8. Germline CDR1 and CDR2: MGHRA and YSYEKL. The CDR3 loop spans 16 amino acids. This CDR3 reads CASSKRTSDSYNEQFF. The CDR3 DNA sequence: TGCGCCAGCAGCAAGCGGACTAGCGACAGCTACAATGAGCAGTTCTTC.

The chain has TRBV6-1 and TRBJ2-2; perhaps TRBD1 as D (5 bases). The CDR3 loop spans 14 amino acids. The germline V and J ends were trimmed by 6 bases and 3 bases, with 11 bases remaining between them. From germline, CDR1 is MNHNS and CDR2 SASEGT. The CDR3, as DNA: TGTGCCAGCAGGTTAATAGGGGACACCGGGGAGCTGTTTTTT. It encodes CASRLIGDTGELFF.

V usage is TRBV13 and J usage is TRBJ2-7; D is ambiguous. CDR3 length equals 11 residues. V lost 2 bases and J lost 4, with 3 bases in between. Per the germline V gene, CDR1 is PRHDT and CDR2 is FYEKMQ (reference sequence). The CDR3 loop is CASSLRYEQYF. CDR3 nucleotides: TGTGCCAGCAGCTTAAGATACGAGCAGTACTTC.

The chain links TRBV15 to TRBJ1-1; D is ambiguous. The length of the CDR3 is 18 residues. Germline CDR1 and CDR2: LNHNV and YYDKDF (reference sequence). V lost 0 bases, J lost 3 bases, and 20 bases lay in between. Here the CDR3 reads CATSRDYVLGTQDTEAFF. CDR3 nucleotides: TGTGCCACCAGCAGAGACTACGTCCTGGGAACCCAGGACACTGAAGCTTTCTTT.

The chain carries TRBV4-1 and TRBJ1-1; D might be TRBD1 (5 bases). This CDR3 region has 19 residues. Trimming left V 0 bases short and J 1 base short, with 21 bases between. The germline CDR1 and CDR2 sequences are MGHRA and YSYEKL. CDR3 amino acids: CASSQEEAGRAGTNTEAFF. CDR3 nucleotides: TGCGCCAGCAGCCAAGAGGAAGCGGGGCGGGCAGGGACGAACACTGAAGCTTTCTTT.

This chain uses TRBV5-1 with TRBJ2-1; D uncertain. This CDR3 region has 16 residues. Germline CDR1 is SGHRS and CDR2 is YFSETQ. V lost 0 bases and J 8 bases, leaving 18 bases between the germline ends. The CDR3 nucleotides are TGCGCCAGCAGCTTGGGGCGTCTATCGGGTTGGGATGAGCAGTTCTTC. Translating gives CASSLGRLSGWDEQFF.

V is TRBV11-2 and J is TRBJ2-2, with unresolved D. V was cut by 1 base and J by 6 bases, with 0 bases left in between. The CDR3 spans 11 residues. Germline values: CDR1 SGHAT, CDR2 FQNNGV. CDR3 sequence reads: CASSLAGELFF. Here the CDR3 DNA reads TGTGCCAGCAGCTTAGCCGGGGAGCTGTTTTTT.

The chain links TRBV11-2 to TRBJ2-7; 7 nucleotides agree with TRBD2. The trim removed 0 bases at V and 5 bases at J, leaving 10 bases unmatched. The CDR3 extends over 16 amino acids. CDR1 is SGHAT and CDR2 is FQNNGV in the germline V gene. The CDR3 spells CASSLDLPAGTNEQYF. The CDR3, as DNA: TGTGCCAGCAGCTTAGATCTTCCAGCGGGGACTAACGAGCAGTACTTC.

This clone was seen once. Relative to the germline gene, one junction end is altered; a read error may explain this. The chain couples TRBV6-1 to TRBJ1-5; D is undetermined. This CDR3 spans 13 amino acids. Germline V gives CDR1 MNHNS, CDR2 SASEGT. The chain's CDR3 is CASREGRWQPQHF. CDR3 DNA sequence: TGTGCCAGCAGAGAAGGACGGTGGCAGCCCCAGCATTTT.

J is TRBJ1-5 and V is TRBV2; the match to TRBD1 covers 11 bases. The CDR3 is made up of 15 amino acids. CDR1 SNHLY and CDR2 FYNNEI come from the germline V gene. V was pared by 8 bases and J by 2 bases, with 5 bases of the junction left unmatched. DNA for the CDR3: TGTGCCAGCTCCGGGACAGGGGGAGGCAATCAGCCCCAGCATTTT. Its translation: CASSGTGGGNQPQHF.

The chain combines TRBV27 with TRBJ1-6, with D possibly matching TRBD1 (5 bases). The germline V and J ends were trimmed by 1 base and 10 bases, with 8 bases remaining between them. From germline, CDR1 is MNHEY and CDR2 SMNVEV (reference sequence). There are 13 residues in the CDR3. The CDR3 region is CASSLLGQSPLHF. The CDR3, as DNA: TGTGCCAGCAGTTTATTGGGGCAATCACCCCTCCACTTT.

V is TRBV7-8 and J is TRBJ2-1; D perhaps matches TRBD2 (5 bases). This CDR3 has 16 residues. Germline V lookup: CDR1 SGHVS, CDR2 FQNEAQ. V lost 5 bases to trimming and J lost 4 bases, with 18 bases between them. The CDR3 spells CASSPPGRGEYNEQFF. In nucleotides, the CDR3 is TGTGCCAGCAGCCCCCCCGGTCGGGGTGAGTACAATGAGCAGTTCTTC.

This chain links TRBV10-1 with TRBJ2-5; TRBD2 is a possible D gene (6 bases). Germline CDR1 and CDR2: WNHNN and SYGVQD (reference sequence). Between the trimmed V and J ends, which lost 3 bases and 2 bases, there was a span of 10 bases. This CDR3 spans 14 amino acids. CDR3 DNA: TGCGCCAGCAGTGAATTAGCGGATCAAGAGACCCAGTACTTC. Amino acid sequence: CASSELADQETQYF.

The chain joins TRBV7-9 to TRBJ2-1, with D hard to call. V lost 1 base, J lost 0 bases, and 4 bases lay in between. CDR1 is SEHNR and CDR2 is FQNEAQ in the germline V gene (reference sequence). This CDR3 contains 14 residues. CDR3 protein: CASSLGSSYNEQFF. In DNA, the CDR3 is TGTGCCAGCAGCTTAGGGAGCTCCTACAATGAGCAGTTCTTC.

This CDR3 reads CASSLVQGLEQETQYF. The CDR3 DNA reads as TGTGCCAGCAGCTTAGTGCAGGGACTGGAACAAGAGACCCAGTACTTC. This chain joins TRBV13 and TRBJ2-5; D is perhaps TRBD2 (6 bases). This CDR3 contains 16 residues. Germline CDR1 and CDR2: PRHDT and FYEKMQ (reference sequence). The V and J ends lost 1 base and 2 bases respectively, with 14 bases between them. Filled out from reference TRBV13 and TRBJ2-5, the complete variable domain reads AAGVIQSPRHLIKEKRETATLKCYPIPRHDTVYWYQQGPGQDPQFLISFYEKMQSDKGSIPDRFSAQQFSDYHSELNMSSLELGDSALYFCASSLVQGLEQETQYFGPGTRLLVL.